The rows below give T cell receptor beta chains drawn from one sample of a study of blood T cell repertoires in COVID-19. TCRdb's copy holds only in-frame clones and misses some; the assay was immunoSEQ multiplex PCR. The data hold under 300,000 clones, with around 87% observed a single time. The sequenced sample consisted of PBMCs or T cells enriched from blood (not recorded which). The receptors shown here come from a woman aged 50 to 60 who had recovered from COVID-19. CDR3s include the opening cysteine and the closing phenylalanine or tryptophan. D genes are given only for firm matches. A clone size is listed for some rows: how often the clone was seen (once, few, many), or a class if it is expanded.

CDR3 protein: CAWSGQGGQPQHF
CDR3 DNA: TGTGCCTGGAGTGGGCAGGGTGGTCAGCCCCAGCATTTT
D gene: -
J gene: TRBJ1-5
V gene: TRBV30
clone size: -

CDR3 protein: CASSQIGQGYNEQFF
CDR3 DNA: TGCGCCAGCAGCCAAATCGGACAGGGCTACAATGAGCAGTTCTTC
D gene: TRBD1
J gene: TRBJ2-1
V gene: TRBV5-1
clone size: -

CDR3 protein: CASSWGTARTDTQYF
CDR3 DNA: TGTGCCAGCAGCTGGGGGACAGCCCGCACAGATACGCAGTATTTT
D gene: TRBD1
J gene: TRBJ2-3
V gene: TRBV5-8
clone size: -

CDR3 protein: CASSVGRASTDTQYF
CDR3 DNA: TGTGCCAGCAGCGTCGGCAGGGCTAGCACAGATACGCAGTATTTT
D gene: -
J gene: TRBJ2-3
V gene: TRBV9
clone size: -

CDR3 protein: CASSLTGTGVYEQYF
CDR3 DNA: TGTGCCAGCAGCTTAACTGGGACTGGTGTCTACGAGCAGTACTTC
D gene: -
J gene: TRBJ2-7
V gene: TRBV7-9
clone size: -

CDR3 protein: CASSLAGYGNTIYF
CDR3 DNA: TGCGCCAGCAGCCTGGCGGGATACGGAAACACCATATATTTT
D gene: -
J gene: TRBJ1-3
V gene: TRBV5-1
clone size: -

CDR3 protein: CASSWTWDTNYNEQFF
CDR3 DNA: TGTGCCAGCAGCTGGACGTGGGACACCAACTACAATGAGCAGTTCTTC
D gene: -
J gene: TRBJ2-1
V gene: TRBV5-5
clone size: few

CDR3 protein: CASSLRTGQEKLFF
CDR3 DNA: TGTGCCAGCAGCTTGAGGACAGGGCAGGAAAAACTGTTTTTT
D gene: TRBD1
J gene: TRBJ1-4
V gene: TRBV7-9
clone size: -

CDR3 protein: CASSERDRGRSEQFF
CDR3 DNA: TGTGCCAGCAGTGAGAGGGACAGGGGGCGAAGTGAGCAGTTCTTC
D gene: TRBD1
J gene: TRBJ2-1
V gene: TRBV25-1
clone size: -

CDR3 protein: CASSAANTGELFF
CDR3 DNA: TGTGCCAGCAGTGCTGCGAACACCGGGGAGCTGTTTTTT
D gene: -
J gene: TRBJ2-2
V gene: TRBV25-1
clone size: -

CDR3 protein: CASSPTGTGITKLFF
CDR3 DNA: TGCGCCAGCAGCCCGACCGGGACAGGGATCACTAAACTGTTTTTT
D gene: TRBD1
J gene: TRBJ1-4
V gene: TRBV4-1
clone size: -

CDR3 protein: CASSSGLNTDTQYF
CDR3 DNA: TGTGCCAGCAGCTCGGGACTAAACACAGATACGCAGTATTTT
D gene: TRBD2
J gene: TRBJ2-3
V gene: TRBV7-9
clone size: -

CDR3 protein: CASSSDRYSNQPQHF
CDR3 DNA: TGTGCCAGCAGTTCGGACAGATATAGCAATCAGCCCCAGCATTTT
D gene: -
J gene: TRBJ1-5
V gene: TRBV28
clone size: -

CDR3 protein: CASSQYGSSYNSPLHF
CDR3 DNA: TGTGCCAGCAGCCAGTATGGGAGCTCCTATAATTCACCCCTCCACTTT
D gene: -
J gene: TRBJ1-6
V gene: TRBV5-4
clone size: -

CDR3 protein: CASSLPGLAGGLLTNEQFF
CDR3 DNA: TGTGCCAGCAGTTTGCCGGGACTAGCGGGAGGGTTACTCACGAATGAGCAGTTCTTC
D gene: TRBD2
J gene: TRBJ2-1
V gene: TRBV27
clone size: -

CDR3 protein: CASSPTGLAEAFF
CDR3 DNA: TGTGCCAGCAGCCCCACAGGGTTGGCTGAAGCTTTCTTT
D gene: -
J gene: TRBJ1-1
V gene: TRBV7-9
clone size: -

CDR3 protein: CASSLYRTSGIAVYNEQFF
CDR3 DNA: TGTGCCAGCAGTTTATACAGGACTAGCGGGATCGCTGTCTACAATGAGCAGTTCTTC
D gene: TRBD2
J gene: TRBJ2-1
V gene: TRBV27
clone size: few

CDR3 protein: CASSLQQGNSPLHF
CDR3 DNA: TGCGCCAGCAGCTTACAACAGGGGAATTCACCCCTCCACTTT
D gene: TRBD1
J gene: TRBJ1-6
V gene: TRBV5-1
clone size: -

CDR3 protein: CASKLDRGIGEQYF
CDR3 DNA: TGTGCCAGCAAGCTAGATCGCGGGATTGGCGAGCAGTACTTC
D gene: -
J gene: TRBJ2-7
V gene: TRBV7-2
clone size: -

CDR3 protein: CASSSGGAGANVLTF
CDR3 DNA: TGTGCCAGCAGCTCGGGGGGGGCTGGGGCCAACGTCCTGACTTTC
D gene: TRBD2
J gene: TRBJ2-6
V gene: TRBV2
clone size: once

CDR3 protein: CASSGGQEPTDTQYF
CDR3 DNA: TGTGCCAGTAGCGGGGGACAGGAGCCGACAGATACGCAGTATTTT
D gene: TRBD1
J gene: TRBJ2-3
V gene: TRBV19
clone size: once

CDR3 protein: CASSPSPQGENQPQHF
CDR3 DNA: TGTGCCAGCTCACCATCGCCGCAGGGGGAGAATCAGCCCCAGCATTTT
D gene: TRBD1
J gene: TRBJ1-5
V gene: TRBV18
clone size: -

CDR3 protein: CASSRLAGPGELFF
CDR3 DNA: TGTGCCAGTAGTAGACTAGCGGGTCCCGGGGAGCTGTTTTTT
D gene: TRBD2
J gene: TRBJ2-2
V gene: TRBV19
clone size: -

CDR3 protein: CASSRRDSRPNTIYF
CDR3 DNA: TGTGCCAGCAGTCGCCGGGACTCCAGACCGAACACCATATATTTT
D gene: -
J gene: TRBJ1-3
V gene: TRBV3-1/TRBV3-2
clone size: -

CDR3 protein: CASSDSFDSPGELFF
CDR3 DNA: TGTGCCAGCAGTGACTCTTTCGACTCCCCCGGGGAGCTGTTTTTT
D gene: -
J gene: TRBJ2-2
V gene: TRBV6-4
clone size: many

CDR3 protein: CASSQGTGLTEAFF
CDR3 DNA: TGCGCCAGCAGCCAAGGTACGGGGTTGACTGAAGCTTTCTTT
D gene: -
J gene: TRBJ1-1
V gene: TRBV4-1
clone size: -

CDR3 protein: CASSGDRVVQPQHF
CDR3 DNA: TGTGCCAGCAGCGGGGACAGGGTGGTGCAGCCCCAGCATTTT
D gene: TRBD1
J gene: TRBJ1-5
V gene: TRBV6-5
clone size: -

CDR3 protein: CASSPGFNTGELFF
CDR3 DNA: TGTGCCAGCAGCCCGGGGTTTAACACCGGGGAGCTGTTTTTT
D gene: -
J gene: TRBJ2-2
V gene: TRBV11-1
clone size: -

CDR3 protein: CASSDRLPGHDPSGANVLTF
CDR3 DNA: TGTGCCAGCAGTGACAGACTGCCGGGACACGACCCCTCTGGGGCCAACGTCCTGACTTTC
D gene: -
J gene: TRBJ2-6
V gene: TRBV6-1
clone size: -

CDR3 protein: CASSFWGSTGHNEQFF
CDR3 DNA: TGTGCCAGCAGTTTTTGGGGCAGTACGGGCCACAATGAGCAGTTCTTC
D gene: -
J gene: TRBJ2-1
V gene: TRBV28
clone size: few

CDR3 protein: CASSPAGGANVLTF
CDR3 DNA: TGTGCCAGCTCACCGGCAGGTGGGGCCAACGTCCTGACTTTC
D gene: -
J gene: TRBJ2-6
V gene: TRBV18
clone size: -

CDR3 protein: CASSLVGLTPQPQHF
CDR3 DNA: TGCGCCAGCAGCCTCGTGGGGCTTACGCCTCAGCCCCAGCATTTT
D gene: -
J gene: TRBJ1-5
V gene: TRBV4-1
clone size: -

CDR3 protein: CASSSGSGPSENYGYTF
CDR3 DNA: TGTGCCAGCAGCTCGGGTAGCGGACCCTCTGAAAACTATGGCTACACCTTC
D gene: -
J gene: TRBJ1-2
V gene: TRBV5-4
clone size: -

CDR3 protein: CASSFSLGGGDYEQYF
CDR3 DNA: TGTGCCAGCAGTTTCTCCTTGGGGGGAGGGGACTACGAGCAGTACTTC
D gene: TRBD2
J gene: TRBJ2-7
V gene: TRBV28
clone size: -

CDR3 protein: CASSLKGGNNQPQHF
CDR3 DNA: TGTGCCAGCAGTTTAAAGGGGGGGAACAATCAGCCCCAGCATTTT
D gene: -
J gene: TRBJ1-5
V gene: TRBV28
clone size: -

CDR3 protein: CASTTGQIYGYTF
CDR3 DNA: TGTGCCAGCACAACCGGACAGATCTATGGCTACACCTTC
D gene: -
J gene: TRBJ1-2
V gene: TRBV6-5
clone size: -

CDR3 protein: CASSLGTGGYTEAFF
CDR3 DNA: TGCGCCAGCAGCTTGGGGACAGGGGGATACACTGAAGCTTTCTTT
D gene: TRBD1
J gene: TRBJ1-1
V gene: TRBV5-1
clone size: -

CDR3 protein: CASSLAVRAPGDEQFF
CDR3 DNA: TGCGCCAGCAGCTTGGCCGTTCGGGCCCCAGGGGATGAGCAGTTCTTC
D gene: -
J gene: TRBJ2-1
V gene: TRBV5-1
clone size: once

CDR3 protein: CASSWGGTEAFF
CDR3 DNA: TGTGCCAGCAGCTGGGGGGGCACTGAAGCTTTCTTT
D gene: -
J gene: TRBJ1-1
V gene: TRBV12-3/TRBV12-4
clone size: -

CDR3 protein: CASKGARSYEQYF
CDR3 DNA: TGTGCCAGCAAAGGGGCTAGGAGCTACGAGCAGTACTTC
D gene: -
J gene: TRBJ2-7
V gene: TRBV7-2
clone size: -

CDR3 protein: CASSLVLGPYGYTF
CDR3 DNA: TGTGCCAGCAGCTTGGTGCTGGGGCCTTATGGCTACACCTTC
D gene: -
J gene: TRBJ1-2
V gene: TRBV5-8
clone size: -

CDR3 protein: CASSYSQTRGNTIYF
CDR3 DNA: TGTGCCAGCAGTTACTCTCAAACCCGGGGAAACACCATATATTTT
D gene: -
J gene: TRBJ1-3
V gene: TRBV6-5
clone size: -

CDR3 protein: CASSTGLAGVRYEQYF
CDR3 DNA: TGTGCCAGCAGCACCGGACTAGCGGGAGTAAGATACGAGCAGTACTTC
D gene: TRBD2
J gene: TRBJ2-7
V gene: TRBV3-1/TRBV3-2
clone size: -

CDR3 protein: CASSPTASGGRGEQFF
CDR3 DNA: TGTGCCAGCTCACCAACTGCTAGCGGGGGGAGAGGTGAGCAGTTCTTC
D gene: TRBD2
J gene: TRBJ2-1
V gene: TRBV18
clone size: -

CDR3 protein: CASSPGTGYYGYTF
CDR3 DNA: TGTGCCAGCAGCCCCGGGACAGGGTATTATGGCTACACCTTC
D gene: TRBD1
J gene: TRBJ1-2
V gene: TRBV5-6
clone size: -

CDR3 protein: CASSFGLAANTGELFF
CDR3 DNA: TGTGCCAGCAGCTTCGGACTAGCGGCGAACACCGGGGAGCTGTTTTTT
D gene: TRBD2
J gene: TRBJ2-2
V gene: TRBV11-3
clone size: -

CDR3 protein: CASSQAAGVETQYF
CDR3 DNA: TGTGCCAGCAGCCAGGCCGCGGGAGTGGAGACCCAGTACTTC
D gene: TRBD2
J gene: TRBJ2-5
V gene: TRBV4-2
clone size: -

CDR3 protein: CASSPTGLAGSNEQFF
CDR3 DNA: TGCGCCAGCAGCCCCACTGGACTAGCGGGTAGTAATGAGCAGTTCTTC
D gene: TRBD2
J gene: TRBJ2-1
V gene: TRBV5-1
clone size: -